Listed here are 32 T cell receptor beta chains from one sample, sequenced in a study of control samples from healthy donors and cancer patients. Only in-frame clones appear in the TCRdb table, and some are missing; sequencing was by immunoSEQ multiplex PCR. The sample lists about 110,000 clones; approximately 89% were seen once. Sequencing was carried out using blood. These receptors were obtained from a young woman in good health.

V gene TRBV27 combines with J gene TRBJ2-2; TRBD1 matches at 8 bases. V shed 6 bases, J shed 6 bases, and the junction held 12 bases outside the gene matches. The germline V gene encodes CDR1 MNHEY and CDR2 SMNVEV (reference sequence). The CDR3 extends over 16 amino acids. CDR3 nucleotides: TGTGCCAGCAGGGGGGAATGGACAGGGCATCCCGGGGAGCTGTTTTTT. This encodes CASRGEWTGHPGELFF.

This clone is a singleton in its sample. CDR3 sequence reads: CASQEQVDSQETQYF. CDR3 bases: TGTGCCAGCCAAGAACAGGTGGACTCCCAAGAGACCCAGTACTTC. The V and J genes are TRBV5-4 and TRBJ2-5; perhaps D is TRBD1 or TRBD2 (5 bases each). CDR1 and CDR2 (germline): SGHNT, YYREEE (reference sequence). This CDR3 has 15 residues. The V end was cut by 7 bases, the J end by 1 base, with 17 bases between.

The chain combines TRBV9 with TRBJ1-3; weak D call: TRBD1 (6 bases). The CDR3 loop spans 19 amino acids. Trimming removed 0 bases from V and 0 bases from J, with 19 bases in between. CDR1 SGDLS and CDR2 YYNGEE come from the germline V gene. The CDR3 loop reads CASSVEEWGRVNSGNTIYF. The CDR3, as DNA: TGTGCCAGCAGCGTAGAGGAATGGGGGCGGGTCAACTCTGGAAACACCATATATTTT.

The rearrangement uses TRBV19 and TRBJ2-3; 12 bases are a match to TRBD2. The CDR3 length is 16 residues. Trimming took 5 bases from V and 0 from J; bases not matched to a gene: 3. Germline values: CDR1 LNHDA, CDR2 SQIVND (reference sequence). The CDR3 nucleotides are TGTGCCAGTAGTTTCGGACTAGCGGGGAGCACAGATACGCAGTATTTT. Protein: CASSFGLAGSTDTQYF. The entire variable domain, with the rest obtained from reference TRBV19 and TRBJ2-3, is as follows: DGGITQSPKYLFRKEGQNVTLSCEQNLNHDAMYWYRQDPGQGLRLIYYSQIVNDFQKGDIAEGYSVSREKKESFPLTVTSAQKNPTAFYLCASSFGLAGSTDTQYFGPGTRLTVL.

V usage is TRBV27 and J usage is TRBJ2-7; no firm D call. The germline V gene has CDR1 MNHEY and CDR2 SMNVEV (reference sequence). The length of the CDR3 is 13 residues. V lost 0 bases and J lost 5, with 8 bases in between. CDR3 amino acids: CASSLSLRDEQYF. The CDR3 DNA follows: TGTGCCAGCAGTTTATCGCTTAGGGACGAGCAGTACTTC.

This chain links TRBV19 with TRBJ1-2; D gene unclear. Trimming pared 4 bases from V and 2 bases from J, leaving 14 bases between. CDR1 is LNHDA, CDR2 SQIVND, per germline (reference sequence). The CDR3 is 15 amino acids. CDR3 sequence: CASSKWEEPNYGYTF. CDR3 sequence (DNA): TGTGCCAGTAGTAAGTGGGAGGAACCAAACTATGGCTACACCTTC.

V gene TRBV18 combines with J gene TRBJ2-5; D unclear. Germline CDR1 is KGHSH and CDR2 is LQKENI. Trimming shortened V by 4 bases and J by 4 bases, and 7 bases separated the two germline ends. This CDR3 comprises 12 residues. CDR3 sequence reads: CASSRVAETQYF. As DNA, the CDR3 is TGTGCCAGCTCACGGGTTGCAGAGACCCAGTACTTC.

V and J are TRBV4-2 and TRBJ1-2; TRBD1 agrees at 7 bases. V was clipped by 2 bases and J by 3 bases; unmatched bases: 6. Germline-derived CDR1 and CDR2 are LGHNA and YNFKEQ. This CDR3 contains 15 residues. The DNA of the CDR3 is TGTGCCAGCAGCCAAATCGACAGGGAGGACTATGGCTACACCTTC. It encodes CASSQIDREDYGYTF.

This clone has only one observation. The V and J genes are TRBV4-1 and TRBJ2-5, with 8 bases aligning to TRBD1. CDR3 length: 15 residues. Germline lookup yields CDR1 MGHRA and CDR2 YSYEKL. V lost 2 bases and J lost 5; bases outside the gene matches: 7. The CDR3 DNA follows: TGCGCCAGCAGCCAATCTCCAGGGGGCGCGGAGACCCAGTACTTC. As protein: CASSQSPGGAETQYF.

The chain uses TRBV5-4 and TRBJ1-2; 10 bases fit TRBD1. Per the germline V gene, CDR1 is SGHNT and CDR2 is YYREEE (reference sequence). V dropped 4 bases and J dropped 2; count of bases not matched to a gene: 5. The CDR3 has 15 residues. The CDR3 loop is CASSGRGQGNYGYTF. For the CDR3, the DNA is TGTGCCAGCAGCGGGCGGGGACAGGGGAACTATGGCTACACCTTC.

J is TRBJ1-5 and V is TRBV2, with D perhaps matching TRBD1 (6 bases). Trimming took off 4 bases at V and 0 bases at J, with 16 bases between the two ends. Per germline, CDR1 SNHLY and CDR2 FYNNEI. The CDR3 is 17 amino acids. The CDR3 bases are TGTGCCAGCAGTGTCAACCCACGGACAGTTAGCAATCAGCCCCAGCATTTT. Translation gives CASSVNPRTVSNQPQHF.

The rearrangement uses TRBV9 and TRBJ2-2; D is uncertain. The V gene's germline CDR1 is SGDLS and CDR2 YYNGEE. The CDR3 loop spans 15 amino acids. V was pared by 0 bases and J by 5 bases, with 11 bases between. DNA of the CDR3: TGTGCCAGCAGCGTAGTAGCCCCACCGACCGGGGAGCTGTTTTTT. Its protein product is CASSVVAPPTGELFF.

This chain links TRBV30 with TRBJ2-3; D remains ambiguous. Trimming took 0 bases from V and 2 from J, leaving 12 bases between them. CDR1 is GTSNPN, CDR2 SVGIG, per germline (reference sequence). This CDR3 contains 15 residues. CDR3: CAWSVASAPTDTQYF. In DNA form, the CDR3 reads TGTGCCTGGAGTGTGGCTTCCGCGCCCACAGATACGCAGTATTTT.

This rearrangement joins TRBV24-1 to TRBJ2-7, with 7 bases identical to TRBD1. Germline CDR1 and CDR2: KGHDR and SFDVKD. There are 15 residues in the CDR3. V lost 3 bases to trimming and J lost 0 bases; unmatched junction nucleotides: 4. CDR3 DNA: TGTGCCACCAGTGATAAGGGGGACAGCTCCTACGAGCAGTACTTC. Encoded protein: CATSDKGDSSYEQYF.

The rearrangement uses TRBV28 and TRBJ2-7; 7 bases are a match to TRBD2. Germline V gene lookup returns CDR1 MDHEN and CDR2 SYDVKM. This CDR3 region has 12 residues. Germline trimming cut 4 bases from V and 5 bases from J; bases unmatched to any gene: 2. CDR3: CASSSGRDEQYF. The CDR3 DNA reads TGTGCCAGCAGTTCAGGGAGGGACGAGCAGTACTTC.

The chain couples TRBV28 to TRBJ2-1; the D call may be TRBD1 or TRBD2 (6 bases each). This CDR3 is built from 14 residues. Germline V gene sequence: CDR1 MDHEN, CDR2 SYDVKM. V shed 9 bases and J shed 3 bases, with 15 bases lying between them. CDR3 sequence: CASQEEGVYNEQFF. The CDR3 DNA follows: TGTGCCAGTCAGGAGGAGGGGGTCTACAATGAGCAGTTCTTC.

The chain recombines TRBV2 with TRBJ1-2; 7 positions match TRBD1. With 5 bases clipped from V and 0 bases from J, the junction kept 3 bases outside the gene matches. CDR3 length: 14 residues. Germline assignment: CDR1 SNHLY and CDR2 FYNNEI. In DNA form, the CDR3 reads TGTGCCAGCAGTTGGGGACAGACTAACTATGGCTACACCTTC. It specifies CASSWGQTNYGYTF.

This clone has just one count. The rearrangement joins TRBV11-2 to TRBJ2-3; unclear D gene. The CDR3 covers 12 residues. CDR1 SGHAT and CDR2 FQNNGV come from the germline V gene. Trimming took 5 bases from V and 4 from J, leaving 7 bases between them. The CDR3 sequence: CASSGQSDTQYF. For the CDR3, the DNA is TGTGCCAGCAGCGGGCAGTCAGATACGCAGTATTTT.

This clone has a handful of counts. This sequence joins TRBV5-1 and TRBJ1-1; D uncertain. Germline loops: CDR1 SGHRS, CDR2 YFSETQ. The ends were cut back, 3 bases at V and 1 base at J, with 16 bases in the middle. The CDR3 covers 16 residues. The CDR3: CASSSPSGRRNTEAFF. CDR3 coding DNA: TGCGCCAGCAGCTCCCCTTCTGGCAGGAGGAACACTGAAGCTTTCTTT.

The chain links TRBV4-3 to TRBJ2-7; tentatively, D is TRBD1 or TRBD2 (5 bases each). The CDR3 runs to 15 residues. Germline-derived CDR1 and CDR2 are LGHNA and YSLEER. V was pared by 4 bases and J by 3 bases, with 16 bases between. CDR3 sequence reads: CASSPTRAGYYEQYF. CDR3 nucleotides: TGCGCCAGCAGCCCAACGCGGGCAGGGTACTACGAGCAGTACTTC.

This rearrangement joins TRBV3-1 (or the pseudogene TRBV3-2) to TRBJ2-3, with TRBD2 matching over 7 bases. The V gene end was trimmed by 3 bases and the J gene end by 1 base; junction bases not matched to a gene: 7. The CDR3 covers 16 residues. CDR1 is LGHDT, CDR2 YNNKEL, per germline (reference sequence). CDR3: CASSHRRDYRTDTQYF. CDR3 nucleotides: TGTGCCAGCAGCCATCGCCGGGACTACCGCACAGATACGCAGTATTTT.

The chain uses TRBV5-4 and TRBJ2-7, with TRBD1 identical over 7 bases. The CDR3 runs to 13 residues. Germline V CDR1 and CDR2: SGHNT, YYREEE (reference sequence). With 2 bases clipped from V and 7 bases from J, the junction kept 6 bases outside the gene matches. This CDR3 reads CASSFGQVGEQYF. As DNA, the CDR3 is TGTGCCAGCAGCTTTGGACAGGTGGGAGAGCAGTACTTC.

V gene TRBV14 combines with J gene TRBJ2-1; weak D call: TRBD2 (6 bases). Germline V lookup: CDR1 SGHDN, CDR2 FVKESK. Trimming left V 4 bases short and J 0 bases short, with 13 bases between. The CDR3 has 16 amino acids. The DNA of the CDR3 is TGTGCCAGCAGCCTCTTACGGGGGAGCTCCTACAATGAGCAGTTCTTC. Translating gives CASSLLRGSSYNEQFF.

The rearrangement joins TRBV7-2 to TRBJ2-3; D may be TRBD1 or TRBD2 (5 bases each). This CDR3 is built from 14 residues. Germline V gives CDR1 SGHTA, CDR2 FQGNSA. Trimming shortened V by 1 base and J by 2 bases, and 7 bases separated the two germline ends. The CDR3, as DNA: TGTGCCAGCAGCTTAGGGGGGAACACAGATACGCAGTATTTT. Its protein product is CASSLGGNTDTQYF.

This chain joins TRBV30 and TRBJ2-3; TRBD2 matches at 11 bases. V dropped 2 bases and J dropped 4; count of bases not matched to a gene: 2. There are 14 residues in the CDR3. Germline V gives CDR1 GTSNPN, CDR2 SVGIG (reference sequence). The CDR3 DNA reads as TGTGCCTGGAGTTTAGCGGGAGGGCCAGATACGCAGTATTTT. Its protein product is CAWSLAGGPDTQYF.

This sequence joins TRBV11-2 and TRBJ2-1, with D hard to call. The CDR3 totals 11 residues. Trimming left V 4 bases short and J 3 bases short, with 1 base between. Germline-derived CDR1 and CDR2 are SGHAT and FQNNGV. The CDR3 spells CASSYYNEQFF. In DNA, the CDR3 is TGTGCCAGCAGCTACTACAATGAGCAGTTCTTC.

This chain connects TRBV28 to TRBJ2-5, with 11 bases aligning to TRBD2. V lost 7 bases and J lost 3; bases outside the gene matches: 7. From germline, CDR1 is MDHEN and CDR2 SYDVKM. The CDR3 sequence is 15 residues long. CDR3 in amino acids: CASNPTSGEEETQYF. As DNA, the CDR3 is TGTGCCAGCAACCCGACTAGCGGGGAAGAAGAGACCCAGTACTTC.

CDR3 sequence (DNA): TGTGCCACCAGTGACGGGAGTAGCGACGAGCAGTACTTC. Its translation is CATSDGSSDEQYF. The chain uses TRBV24-1 and TRBJ2-7, with D perhaps TRBD2 (6 bases). V lost 4 bases to trimming and J lost 5 bases, with 11 bases between them. The CDR3 totals 13 residues. The germline V gene encodes CDR1 KGHDR and CDR2 SFDVKD.

The genes are TRBV24-1 and TRBJ2-2, with 13 positions matching TRBD2. V dropped 4 bases and J dropped 0; count of bases not matched to a gene: 10. Germline V gene lookup returns CDR1 KGHDR and CDR2 SFDVKD. The CDR3 length is 20 residues. Written as DNA, the CDR3 is TGTGCCACCAGTGAAAGTGGGACTAGCGGGGCTTTCACGAACACCGGGGAGCTGTTTTTT. This gives the protein CATSESGTSGAFTNTGELFF.

V gene TRBV30 combines with J gene TRBJ2-7, with 8 bases fitting TRBD2. The germline gives CDR1 GTSNPN, CDR2 SVGIG (reference sequence). V lost 6 bases to trimming and J lost 5 bases; unmatched junction nucleotides: 9. The CDR3 extends over 13 amino acids. CDR3 nucleotides: TGTGCCTGCCGGGGACTAGGAGTTAACGAGCAGTACTTC. Amino acids: CACRGLGVNEQYF.

This chain joins TRBV18 and TRBJ2-7; possible D gene TRBD1, 5 bases. CDR1 is KGHSH, CDR2 LQKENI, per germline. V was cut by 4 bases and J by 4 bases, with 11 bases left in between. The CDR3 extends over 13 amino acids. This CDR3 reads CASSLRVAYEQYF. The CDR3 DNA reads as TGTGCCAGCTCACTCAGGGTTGCGTACGAGCAGTACTTC.

The rearrangement links TRBV19 to TRBJ2-3, with 12 bases that match TRBD2. The CDR3 runs 16 residues. Germline trimming cut 4 bases from V and 4 bases from J; bases unmatched to any gene: 6. CDR1 and CDR2 (germline): LNHDA, SQIVND (reference sequence). The CDR3 protein is CASSNRLAGGSDTQYF. In DNA form, the CDR3 reads TGTGCCAGTAGTAATCGCCTAGCGGGAGGGTCAGATACGCAGTATTTT.